Below are 6 T cell receptor beta chains sequenced from a single sample in a study of relationships among human T cell subsets. Semiquantitative ARM-PCR amplified T cell receptor alpha and beta CDR3 regions from mRNA. In ARM-PCR, communal superprimers followed tagged nested gene-specific primers for exponential amplification. TCRdb processed the multiplex PCR reads anew with MiXCR; each CDR3 protein has one entry. This table holds about 15,000 distinct CDR3 sequences, around 62% found once. Source material: total T cells sorted from blood. Receptors originate from a man in his forties in good health.

On this clonotype itself: Relative to the germline gene, one junction end is altered; a read error may explain this. This chain links TRBV27 with TRBJ1-2, with D hard to call. The length of the CDR3 is 15 residues. Germline V CDR1 and CDR2: MNHEY, SMNVEV (reference sequence). As DNA, the CDR3 is TGTGTCAGCTCCCCCGCTCGGTTAGCTAACTATGGCTACACCTTC. It encodes CVSSPARLANYGYTF.

This clonotype was seen only a few times. The J gene is TRBJ2-7, the V gene TRBV12-3 or TRBV12-4, with 10 positions matching TRBD1. V shed 3 bases, J shed 3 bases, and the junction held 5 bases outside the gene matches. The CDR3 is 15 residues long. The CDR3 loop reads CASSLGQGRFYEQYF. DNA of the CDR3: TGTGCCAGCAGTTTGGGACAGGGGCGATTCTACGAGCAGTACTTC.

This clonotype was seen more than once but under ten times. CDR3 in amino acids: CASSSTQGALLWERGSPSEETQYF. The CDR3 nucleotides are TGTGCCAGCAGCTCAACACAGGGGGCCCTTCTATGGGAGCGGGGGTCTCCTTCTGAGGAGACCCAGTACTTC. The chain has TRBV11-3 and TRBJ2-5, with a weak D call TRBD1 (9 bases). Trimming removed 4 bases at V and 5 bases at J, with 44 bases between. The CDR3 sequence is 24 residues long. Per the germline V gene, CDR1 is SGHNT and CDR2 is YENEEA.

The V and J genes are TRBV11-2 and TRBJ2-1; a weak D match, TRBD1 (6 bases). V lost 6 bases, J lost 9 bases, and 21 bases lay in between. Germline V CDR1 and CDR2: SGHAT, FQNNGV. The CDR3 consists of 15 residues. This CDR3 reads CASRATGLSRTEQFF. The DNA for the CDR3 is TGTGCCAGCAGGGCAACAGGGTTGAGTCGAACTGAGCAGTTCTTC.

This chain links TRBV12-3 or TRBV12-4 with TRBJ2-7; possibly TRBD1 for D (6 bases). Trimming removed 2 bases from V and 3 bases from J, with 11 bases in between. This CDR3 has 14 residues. In nucleotides, the CDR3 is TGTGCCAGCAGTTTAAGTAGGGGGTACTACGAGCAGTACTTC. Protein product: CASSLSRGYYEQYF.

V is TRBV6-5 and J is TRBJ2-1, with D possibly being TRBD2 (5 bases). CDR1 is MNHEY, CDR2 SVGAGI, per germline. V gave up 4 bases and J gave up 5 bases, with 12 bases separating them. CDR3 length equals 14 residues. The CDR3 DNA follows: TGTGCCAGCAGTTGGGTTAGCGCCAACAATGAGCAGTTCTTC. Protein sequence: CASSWVSANNEQFF.